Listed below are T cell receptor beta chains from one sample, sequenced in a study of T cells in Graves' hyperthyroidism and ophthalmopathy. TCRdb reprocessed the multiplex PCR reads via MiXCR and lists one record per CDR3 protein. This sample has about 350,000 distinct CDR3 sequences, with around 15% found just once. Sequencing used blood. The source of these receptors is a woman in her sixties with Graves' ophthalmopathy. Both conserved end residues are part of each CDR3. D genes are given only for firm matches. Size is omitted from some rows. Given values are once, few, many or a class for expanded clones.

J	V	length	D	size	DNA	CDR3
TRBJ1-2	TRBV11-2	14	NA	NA	TGTGCCAGCAGCCAAAATGAGGAAAGGCGGGGCTACACCTTC	CASSQNEERRGYTF
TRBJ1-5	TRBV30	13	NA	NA	TGTGCGTGGGGGCAGCAGGGTAATCAGCCCCAGCATTTT	CAWGQQGNQPQHF
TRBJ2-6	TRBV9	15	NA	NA	TGTGCCAGCAGCATTCAGGGCTCTGGGGCCAACGTCCTGACTTTC	CASSIQGSGANVLTF
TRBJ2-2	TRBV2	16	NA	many	TGTGCCAGCAGTGACATCGGGACGGCGAACACCGGGGAGCTGTTTTTT	CASSDIGTANTGELFF
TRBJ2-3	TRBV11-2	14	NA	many	TGTGCCAGCAGCTTTTCTAGAGGCCCAGATACGCAGTATTTT	CASSFSRGPDTQYF
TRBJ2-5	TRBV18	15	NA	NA	TGTGCCAGCTCACCGGGCAGCGGTCTTCGAGAGACCCAGTACTTC	CASSPGSGLRETQYF
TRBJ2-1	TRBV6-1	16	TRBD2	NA	TGTGCCAGCAGCCGTAGCGGGAGGGCCGACTACAATGAGCAGTTCTTC	CASSRSGRADYNEQFF
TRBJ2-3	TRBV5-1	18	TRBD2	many	TGCGCCAGCAGCTCTCCACGGACTAGCGGAATAACGGACGATACGCAGTATTTT	CASSSPRTSGITDDTQYF
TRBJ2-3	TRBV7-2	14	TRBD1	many	TGTGCCAGCAGCTTAAGACAGGGACCAGATACGCAGTATTTT	CASSLRQGPDTQYF
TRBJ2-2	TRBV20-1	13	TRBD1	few	TGCAGTGCCCGGACAGGGGTGACCGGGGAGCTGTTTTTT	CSARTGVTGELFF
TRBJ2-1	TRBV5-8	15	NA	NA	TGTGCCAGCAGCTTAGGAACAGGGCCCGCCAATGAGCAGTTCTTC	CASSLGTGPANEQFF
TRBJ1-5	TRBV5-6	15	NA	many	TGTGCCAGCAGCCTCGGGATCAATAGCAATCAGCCCCAGCATTTT	CASSLGINSNQPQHF
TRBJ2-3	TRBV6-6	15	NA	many	TGTGCCAGCAGTTACTTGAGGGAGGCGGCAAGCACGCAGTATTTT	CASSYLREAASTQYF
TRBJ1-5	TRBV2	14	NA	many	TGTGCCAGCAGTGCCTCGGGGGGCAATCAGCCCCAGCATTTT	CASSASGGNQPQHF
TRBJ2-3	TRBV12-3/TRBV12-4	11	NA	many	TGTGCCAGCAGTTTCAAAGATACGCAGTATTTT	CASSFKDTQYF
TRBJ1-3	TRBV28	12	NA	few	TGTGCCAGCAGGGACTCTGGAAACACCATATATTTT	CASRDSGNTIYF
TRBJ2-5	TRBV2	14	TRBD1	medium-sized	TGTGCCAGCAGTCGACAGGGGGCAGGGGAGACCCAGTACTTC	CASSRQGAGETQYF
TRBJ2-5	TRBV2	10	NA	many	TGTGCCAGCAGGACCAAGACCCAGTACTTC	CASRTKTQYF
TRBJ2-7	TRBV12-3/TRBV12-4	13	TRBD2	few	TGTGCCAGCAGTCTTAGCGGGAGGGGCGAGCAGTACTTC	CASSLSGRGEQYF
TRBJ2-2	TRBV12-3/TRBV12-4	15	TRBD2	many	TGTGCCAGCAGTACTCGCGGGAGAGGCACCGGGGAGCTGTTTTTT	CASSTRGRGTGELFF
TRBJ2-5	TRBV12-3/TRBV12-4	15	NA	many	TGTGCCAGCAACACTTTTGGTCTCGGCACGGAGACCCAGTACTTC	CASNTFGLGTETQYF
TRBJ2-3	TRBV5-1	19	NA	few	TGCGCCAGCAGCTTAACCGCGCCGGGACTCCAACGTTTCACAGATACGCAGTATTTT	CASSLTAPGLQRFTDTQYF
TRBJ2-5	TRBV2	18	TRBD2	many	TGTGCCAGCAGGGAGGGACTAGCGGGACGAAAGGGGTCGGAGACCCAGTACTTC	CASREGLAGRKGSETQYF
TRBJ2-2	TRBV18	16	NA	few	TGTGCCAGCTCACCACCGAACGGGCCGAACACCGGGGAGCTGTTTTTT	CASSPPNGPNTGELFF
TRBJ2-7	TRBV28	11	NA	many	TGTGCCAGCAGTTCCTCAGATGAGCAGTACTTC	CASSSSDEQYF
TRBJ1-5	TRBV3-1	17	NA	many	TGTGCCAGCAGCCAAGAAGGTGGTAGGGGGGTGAACCAGCCCCAGCATTTT	CASSQEGGRGVNQPQHF
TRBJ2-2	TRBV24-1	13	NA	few	TGTGCCACCAGTGACGGGGTCACCGGGGAGCTGTTTTTT	CATSDGVTGELFF
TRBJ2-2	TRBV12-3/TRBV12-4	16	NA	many	TGTGCCAGCAGTTTAAGCAGGGCAAGGAACACCGGGGAGCTGTTTTTT	CASSLSRARNTGELFF
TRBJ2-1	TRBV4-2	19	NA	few	TGTGCCAGCAGCCAAGATACTTCGTGGAGGACGCCGGCTGGGAATGAGCAGTTCTTC	CASSQDTSWRTPAGNEQFF
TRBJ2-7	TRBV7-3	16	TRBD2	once	TGTGCCAGCAGCTTAGATAGCGGGAGTGGATCCTACGAGCAGTACTTC	CASSLDSGSGSYEQYF
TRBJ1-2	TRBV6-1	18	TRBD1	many	TGTGCCAGCAGTTCCTCACTGGCGGACAGGGTGGCAGAGCATGGCTACACCTTC	CASSSSLADRVAEHGYTF
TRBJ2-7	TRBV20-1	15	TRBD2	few	TGCAGTGCTAGCCCTAGCGGGATCGGCTCCTACGAGCAGTACTTC	CSASPSGIGSYEQYF
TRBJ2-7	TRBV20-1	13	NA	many	TGCAGTGCTAGAGGTGGCGACAGCCACGAGCAGTACTTC	CSARGGDSHEQYF
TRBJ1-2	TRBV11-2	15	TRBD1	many	TGTGCCAGCAGCCTCACAGGGGAAGCTAACTATGGCTACACCTTC	CASSLTGEANYGYTF
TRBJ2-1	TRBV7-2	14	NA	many	TGTGCCAGCAGCTTGTATCAGGGGGGGAATGAGCAGTTCTTC	CASSLYQGGNEQFF
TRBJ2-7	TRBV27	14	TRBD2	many	TGTGCCAGCAGCGAGAGCGGGAGCAATGGCGAGCAGTACTTC	CASSESGSNGEQYF
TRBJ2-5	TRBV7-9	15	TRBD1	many	TGTGCCAGCAGCTTATCCACTAGGGGGCCAGAGACCCAGTACTTC	CASSLSTRGPETQYF
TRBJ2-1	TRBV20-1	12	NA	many	TGCAGTGCTAGCCTAAGCGACAATGAGCAGTTCTTC	CSASLSDNEQFF
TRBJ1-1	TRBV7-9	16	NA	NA	TGTGCCAGCAGCCCTAAAGATCGGGGATTGAACACTGAAGCTTTCTTT	CASSPKDRGLNTEAFF
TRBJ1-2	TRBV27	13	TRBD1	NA	TGTGCCAGCAGTTTAATACAGGGGTATGGCTACACCTTC	CASSLIQGYGYTF
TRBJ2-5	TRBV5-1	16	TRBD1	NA	TGCGCCAGCAGCGACCGGGACAGGGGGCTTCAAGAGACCCAGTACTTC	CASSDRDRGLQETQYF
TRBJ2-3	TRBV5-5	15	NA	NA	TGTGCCAGCAGCTTGCGACTGACGGCCACAGATACGCAGTATTTT	CASSLRLTATDTQYF
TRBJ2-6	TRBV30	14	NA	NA	TGTGCCTTAGACAGCAGCTCTGGGGCCAACGTCCTGACTTTC	CALDSSSGANVLTF
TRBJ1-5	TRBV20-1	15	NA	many	TGCAGTGCTAGGGAGTCAACGGCGGGCAATCAGCCCCAGCATTTT	CSARESTAGNQPQHF
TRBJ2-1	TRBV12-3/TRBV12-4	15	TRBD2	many	TGTGCCAGCAGTGGGACTAGCGGGAGAGCAAGTGAGCAGTTCTTC	CASSGTSGRASEQFF
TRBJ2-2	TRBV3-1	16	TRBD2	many	TGTGCCAGCAGCCTACGCGGGAGGGCTCGAACCGGGGAGCTGTTTTTT	CASSLRGRARTGELFF
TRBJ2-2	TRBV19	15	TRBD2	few	TGTGCCAGTAGGGGACTAGCGGGAGCCACCGGGGAGCTGTTTTTT	CASRGLAGATGELFF
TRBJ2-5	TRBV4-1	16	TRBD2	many	TGCGCCAGCAGCCAAGTACTAGCGGCCCTGGGGGAGACCCAGTACTTC	CASSQVLAALGETQYF
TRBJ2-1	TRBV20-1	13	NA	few	TGCAGTAGGGGGCTAGCGGGTGGGAATGAGCAGTTCTTC	CSRGLAGGNEQFF
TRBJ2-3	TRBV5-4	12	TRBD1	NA	TGTGCCAGCCACAGGGGGCCAGATACGCAGTATTTT	CASHRGPDTQYF
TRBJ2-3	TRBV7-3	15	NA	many	TGTGCCAGCAGCTCCACGGGACAAAGCACAGATACGCAGTATTTT	CASSSTGQSTDTQYF
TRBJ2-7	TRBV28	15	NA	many	TGTGCCAGCAGTTTAGGAGGGGCGAGCTCCTACGAGCAGTACTTC	CASSLGGASSYEQYF
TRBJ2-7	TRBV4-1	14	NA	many	TGCGCCAGCAGCCATGTCGGGAGAACCTACGAGCAGTACTTC	CASSHVGRTYEQYF
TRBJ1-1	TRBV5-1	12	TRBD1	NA	TGCGCCAGCAGCCCGGACAGGACTGAAGCTTTCTTT	CASSPDRTEAFF
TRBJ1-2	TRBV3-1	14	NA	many	TGTGCCAGCAGCCCCGAACTGGACACAAATGGCTACACCTTC	CASSPELDTNGYTF